Shown below are 31 T cell receptor beta chains from a single sample sequenced in a study of T cell responses to AZD1222 COVID-19 vaccine. Some clones are missing from TCRdb's copy, which holds only in-frame ones; the method was immunoSEQ multiplex PCR. In the table there are fewer than 200,000 clones, more than 70% of which are singletons. Sequenced material: peripheral blood, taken 28 days after the second AZD1222 dose. The receptors come from an adult who received the AZD1222 COVID-19 vaccine.

The rearrangement joins TRBV27 to TRBJ1-4, with D possibly matching TRBD1 (5 bases). CDR1 is MNHEY and CDR2 is SMNVEV in the germline V gene (reference sequence). V lost 4 bases and J lost 7, with 10 bases in between. The CDR3 extends over 13 amino acids. DNA for the CDR3: TGTGCCAGCAGTTACCAGGGAGGTGAAAAACTGTTTTTT. Protein sequence: CASSYQGGEKLFF.

The chain links TRBV6-4 to TRBJ2-2; D gene uncertain. The CDR3 has 13 residues. In germline, CDR1 is MRHNA, CDR2 SNTAGT. The germline V and J ends were trimmed by 5 bases and 6 bases, with 10 bases remaining between them. The CDR3 here is CASSPTYPGELFF. CDR3 sequence (DNA): TGTGCCAGCAGTCCTACGTACCCCGGGGAGCTGTTTTTT.

This sequence joins TRBV27 and TRBJ2-6; D is unclear. Trimming left V 4 bases short and J 1 base short, with 8 bases between. This CDR3 spans 15 amino acids. Germline V gene lookup returns CDR1 MNHEY and CDR2 SMNVEV (reference sequence). The CDR3: CASSSRNSGANVLTF. The CDR3 DNA sequence: TGTGCCAGCAGTTCCCGAAATTCTGGGGCCAACGTCCTGACTTTC.

The rearrangement joins TRBV19 to TRBJ2-7; 9 bases line up with TRBD2. The germline V gene has CDR1 LNHDA and CDR2 SQIVND (reference sequence). The CDR3 covers 16 residues. V dropped 8 bases and J dropped 2; count of bases not matched to a gene: 13. CDR3: CASERGGASGAYEQYF. CDR3 bases: TGTGCCAGTGAGAGAGGAGGAGCTAGCGGGGCCTACGAGCAGTACTTC.

The genes are TRBV6-4 and TRBJ1-2; the D is unclear. The CDR3 length is 13 residues. Trimming removed 2 bases from V and 9 bases from J, with 13 bases in between. Per the germline V gene, CDR1 is MRHNA and CDR2 is SNTAGT. CDR3 amino acids: CASSDGDLGRYTF. The CDR3 DNA is TGTGCCAGCAGTGACGGGGATCTGGGCCGCTACACCTTC.

This chain uses TRBV18 with TRBJ2-7, with TRBD2 matching over 7 bases. CDR1 and CDR2 (germline): KGHSH, LQKENI. J lost 2 bases, V lost 2 bases, and 9 bases had no gene match. The CDR3 is 16 residues long. CDR3 DNA sequence: TGTGCCAGCTCACCATTTCCTAGCGGATCAACCTACGAGCAGTACTTC. Its protein is CASSPFPSGSTYEQYF.

The chain recombines TRBV6-1 with TRBJ1-6; D ambiguous. CDR3 size: 14 residues. Between the trimmed V and J ends, which lost 1 base and 10 bases, there was a span of 11 bases. The germline V gene encodes CDR1 MNHNS and CDR2 SASEGT. For the CDR3, the DNA is TGTGCCAGCAGTGAAGTGATCCTAGGGTCACCCCTCCACTTT. Translated: CASSEVILGSPLHF.

This chain joins TRBV27 and TRBJ1-1; unclear D gene. V lost 5 bases and J lost 8, with 18 bases in between. The germline gives CDR1 MNHEY, CDR2 SMNVEV (reference sequence). CDR3 size: 14 residues. CDR3 nucleotide sequence: TGTGCCAGCAGTGCCCCGGGGAAGGGCCCAGAAGCTTTCTTT. It is translated as CASSAPGKGPEAFF.

As DNA, the CDR3 is TGTGCCTTTCGGGAGGTGAACACTGAAGCTTTCTTT. It translates to CAFREVNTEAFF. This chain joins TRBV2 and TRBJ1-1; no definite D call. The CDR3 runs 12 residues. Germline V gene sequence: CDR1 SNHLY, CDR2 FYNNEI. V was trimmed by 11 bases and J by 0 bases, leaving 10 bases between them.

V usage is TRBV18 and J usage is TRBJ2-3; no clear D gene. V gave up 0 bases and J gave up 2 bases, with 12 bases separating them. Germline V gene sequence: CDR1 KGHSH, CDR2 LQKENI. The CDR3 totals 16 residues. CDR3 region: CASSPPNKADTDTQYF. Here the CDR3 DNA reads TGTGCCAGCTCACCACCGAATAAGGCGGACACAGATACGCAGTATTTT.

The rearrangement uses TRBV4-3 and TRBJ2-7, with 7 nucleotides matching TRBD2. Losses at the gene ends were 0 bases for V and 4 bases for J; bases not matched to a gene: 6. Germline lookup yields CDR1 LGHNA and CDR2 YSLEER. There are 15 residues in the CDR3. Here the CDR3 reads CASSQDASGIYEQYF. CDR3 nucleotides: TGCGCCAGCAGCCAAGATGCGAGCGGGATTTACGAGCAGTACTTC.

The genes are TRBV7-6 and TRBJ1-3, with D unresolved. V dropped 5 bases and J dropped 0 bases, with 11 bases sitting between them. Per the germline V gene, CDR1 is SGHVS and CDR2 is FNYEAQ. CDR3 length equals 15 residues. The CDR3 spells CASSPAGSSGNTIYF. CDR3 nucleotide sequence: TGTGCCAGCAGCCCAGCGGGGAGCTCTGGAAACACCATATATTTT.

In its sample, this clone was seen once. Other DNA sequences in the same sample also yield this CDR3. CDR3 loop: CASSSGTSGYNEQFF. The CDR3 DNA reads TGTGCCAGCAGTTCCGGGACTAGCGGATACAATGAGCAGTTCTTC. The chain carries TRBV6-2 or TRBV6-3 and TRBJ2-1; 11 bases agree with TRBD2. CDR1 and CDR2 from the germline V gene are MNHEY and SVGEGT. This CDR3 spans 15 amino acids. The ends lost 4 bases at V and 4 bases at J; junction bases unmatched: 3.

V usage is TRBV9 and J usage is TRBJ2-7, with 13 bases identical to TRBD2. V lost 0 bases and J lost 6; bases outside the gene matches: 0. This CDR3 spans 14 amino acids. CDR1 and CDR2 from the germline V gene are SGDLS and YYNGEE. The CDR3 sequence is CASSVGLAGGEQYF. The CDR3, as DNA: TGTGCCAGCAGCGTAGGACTAGCGGGGGGCGAGCAGTACTTC. The variable domain in full, with the rest retrieved from reference TRBV9 and TRBJ2-7, is DSGVTQTPKHLITATGQRVTLRCSPRSGDLSVYWYQQSLDQGLQFLIQYYNGEERAKGNILERFSAQQFPDLHSELNLSSLELGDSALYFCASSVGLAGGEQYFGPGTRLTVT.

This chain joins TRBV9 and TRBJ2-1, with TRBD1 matching over 9 bases. With 3 bases clipped from V and 0 bases from J, the junction kept 16 bases outside the gene matches. Germline loops: CDR1 SGDLS, CDR2 YYNGEE. This CDR3 is 20 amino acids long. The CDR3 DNA sequence: TGTGCCAGCAGCGCAGTTTGGACAGGGGAGGCCCGAGGCTCCTACAATGAGCAGTTCTTC. Translation gives CASSAVWTGEARGSYNEQFF.

The genes are TRBV6-5 and TRBJ2-7, with 9 bases matching TRBD2. The V gene end was trimmed by 4 bases and the J gene end by 13 bases; junction bases not matched to a gene: 11. Looked up from germline, CDR1 is MNHEY and CDR2 is SVGAGI. This CDR3 is built from 13 residues. This CDR3 is CASSSPMAGGPYF. The CDR3 DNA sequence: TGTGCCAGCAGTTCCCCCATGGCGGGAGGGCCTTACTTC.

The rearrangement links TRBV11-1 to TRBJ1-1; D unclear. V gave up 6 bases and J gave up 1 base, with 9 bases separating them. In germline, CDR1 is SGHAT, CDR2 FQDESV (reference sequence). The CDR3 runs to 13 residues. The CDR3 DNA reads TGTGCCAGCAGTGGGGTCCCGAACACTGAAGCTTTCTTT. Its protein is CASSGVPNTEAFF.

The gene calls are TRBV3-1 (or the pseudogene TRBV3-2) and TRBJ2-1, with D perhaps matching TRBD2 (6 bases). V was cut by 1 base and J by 9 bases, with 22 bases left in between. Germline values: CDR1 LGHDT, CDR2 YNNKEL (reference sequence). The CDR3 sequence is 17 residues long. The CDR3 DNA reads TGTGCCAGCAGCCAAGGGTCGGGAGCGCTAGCGCGCGGTGAGCAGTTCTTC. It codes for CASSQGSGALARGEQFF.

The CDR3: CAWRPGRSYEQYF. The DNA of the CDR3 is TGTGCCTGGAGACCAGGGAGGTCCTACGAGCAGTACTTC. V and J are TRBV30 and TRBJ2-7, with D possibly matching TRBD2 (6 bases). The CDR3 has 13 residues. Trimming pared 3 bases from V and 1 base from J, leaving 10 bases between. The germline gives CDR1 GTSNPN, CDR2 SVGIG (reference sequence).

The chain joins TRBV28 to TRBJ1-1, with D unclear. The CDR3 runs to 13 residues. V dropped 4 bases and J dropped 1 base, with 7 bases sitting between them. Germline V gene lookup returns CDR1 MDHEN and CDR2 SYDVKM. The CDR3 sequence is CASSYTGNTEAFF. The CDR3 nucleotides read TGTGCCAGCAGTTACACGGGGAACACTGAAGCTTTCTTT.

The chain uses TRBV7-9 and TRBJ1-4; D gene uncertain. The CDR3 has 15 residues. Germline CDR1 is SEHNR and CDR2 is FQNEAQ (reference sequence). V was cut by 6 bases and J by 0 bases, with 11 bases left in between. The CDR3 region is CASRDPGTTNEKLFF. Here the CDR3 DNA reads TGTGCCAGCAGAGACCCCGGGACAACTAATGAAAAACTGTTTTTT. The complete variable domain, with remaining parts taken from reference TRBV7-9 and TRBJ1-4, reads DTGVSQNPRHKITKRGQNVTFRCDPISEHNRLYWYRQTLGQGPEFLTYFQNEAQLEKSRLLSDRFSAERPKGSFSTLEIQRTEQGDSAMYLCASRDPGTTNEKLFFGSGTQLSVL.

This chain connects TRBV7-6 to TRBJ1-2; D is undetermined. Germline CDR1 is SGHVS and CDR2 is FNYEAQ. CDR3 length equals 13 residues. Trimming left V 4 bases short and J 2 bases short, with 8 bases between. Here the CDR3 reads CASSSTENYGYTF. CDR3 coding DNA: TGTGCCAGCAGCTCCACAGAGAACTATGGCTACACCTTC.

V gene TRBV19 combines with J gene TRBJ2-2, with 10 bases fitting TRBD1. The trim removed 4 bases at V and 4 bases at J, leaving 12 bases unmatched. Germline CDR1 is LNHDA and CDR2 is SQIVND (reference sequence). The CDR3 length is 18 residues. The CDR3 region has the DNA TGTGCCAGTAGTACCCTGACAGGGGGCGCCCTTCCCACCGGGGAGCTGTTTTTT. This gives the protein CASSTLTGGALPTGELFF.

The V call is TRBV28, the J call TRBJ2-3; no clear D gene. Germline assignment: CDR1 MDHEN and CDR2 SYDVKM. The CDR3 is made up of 12 amino acids. V was trimmed by 4 bases and J by 2 bases, leaving 4 bases between them. In DNA form, the CDR3 reads TGTGCCAGCAGTTCCTACACAGATACGCAGTATTTT. It yields the protein CASSSYTDTQYF.

The chain combines TRBV3-1 (or the pseudogene TRBV3-2) with TRBJ2-1; 13 nucleotides agree with TRBD2. This CDR3 has 18 amino acids. Germline V gene sequence: CDR1 LGHDT, CDR2 YNNKEL (reference sequence). V was clipped by 4 bases and J by 7 bases; unmatched bases: 13. The CDR3 DNA reads TGTGCCAGCAGCCCGGATTATCGACTAGCGGGAGGAAGTAATGAGCAGTTCTTC. Protein sequence: CASSPDYRLAGGSNEQFF.

The chain combines TRBV7-2 with TRBJ1-2; D gene ambiguous. Trimming removed 2 bases from V and 5 bases from J, with 6 bases in between. The CDR3 is made up of 12 amino acids. In germline, CDR1 is SGHTA, CDR2 FQGNSA. Here the CDR3 DNA reads TGTGCCAGCAGCTTACAACGATATGGCTACACCTTC. Amino acid sequence: CASSLQRYGYTF.

The rearrangement links TRBV2 to TRBJ2-7, with a tentative D call TRBD1 (6 bases). This CDR3 spans 14 amino acids. Trimming removed 3 bases from V and 3 bases from J, with 12 bases in between. CDR1 SNHLY and CDR2 FYNNEI come from the germline V gene. This CDR3 is CASSDKRGYYEQYF. The CDR3 coding sequence is TGTGCCAGCAGTGATAAAAGGGGGTACTACGAGCAGTACTTC. The complete variable domain, with remaining parts taken from reference TRBV2 and TRBJ2-7, reads EPEVTQTPSHQVTQMGQEVILRCVPISNHLYFYWYRQILGQKVEFLVSFYNNEISEKSEIFDDQFSVERPDGSNFTLKIRSTKLEDSAMYFCASSDKRGYYEQYFGPGTRLTVT.

This chain uses TRBV11-2 with TRBJ2-1, with 9 bases lining up with TRBD2. Germline assignment: CDR1 SGHAT and CDR2 FQNNGV. CDR3 size: 15 residues. The J segment lost 8 bases and the V segment lost 5 bases, leaving 10 bases of the junction unmatched. The CDR3 DNA sequence: TGTGCCAGCAGCCTGACTAGCGGTCAATGGTATGAGCAGTTCTTC. As protein: CASSLTSGQWYEQFF.

The chain is built from TRBV27 and TRBJ2-5; D remains unclear. Trimming left V 4 bases short and J 3 bases short, with 3 bases between. Germline V gives CDR1 MNHEY, CDR2 SMNVEV (reference sequence). CDR3 size: 11 residues. This CDR3 is CASSSEETQYF. DNA for the CDR3: TGTGCCAGCAGTTCGGAAGAGACCCAGTACTTC.

The rearrangement joins TRBV9 to TRBJ1-6; D is unclear. CDR3 size: 15 residues. Trimming left V 4 bases short and J 8 bases short, with 16 bases between. Germline lookup yields CDR1 SGDLS and CDR2 YYNGEE. Written as DNA, the CDR3 is TGTGCCAGCAGCCCTACCGCTGGGGAGGATTCACCCCTCCACTTT. Protein: CASSPTAGEDSPLHF.

This clone has only a few counts. The rearrangement joins TRBV19 to TRBJ2-7, with TRBD1 matching over 9 bases. V was clipped by 4 bases and J by 6 bases; unmatched bases: 16. CDR3 length equals 17 residues. Per germline, CDR1 LNHDA and CDR2 SQIVND (reference sequence). CDR3 residues: CASSKEAPCTGGCEQYF. The CDR3 coding sequence is TGTGCCAGTAGTAAGGAAGCCCCGTGCACAGGGGGCTGCGAGCAGTACTTC.